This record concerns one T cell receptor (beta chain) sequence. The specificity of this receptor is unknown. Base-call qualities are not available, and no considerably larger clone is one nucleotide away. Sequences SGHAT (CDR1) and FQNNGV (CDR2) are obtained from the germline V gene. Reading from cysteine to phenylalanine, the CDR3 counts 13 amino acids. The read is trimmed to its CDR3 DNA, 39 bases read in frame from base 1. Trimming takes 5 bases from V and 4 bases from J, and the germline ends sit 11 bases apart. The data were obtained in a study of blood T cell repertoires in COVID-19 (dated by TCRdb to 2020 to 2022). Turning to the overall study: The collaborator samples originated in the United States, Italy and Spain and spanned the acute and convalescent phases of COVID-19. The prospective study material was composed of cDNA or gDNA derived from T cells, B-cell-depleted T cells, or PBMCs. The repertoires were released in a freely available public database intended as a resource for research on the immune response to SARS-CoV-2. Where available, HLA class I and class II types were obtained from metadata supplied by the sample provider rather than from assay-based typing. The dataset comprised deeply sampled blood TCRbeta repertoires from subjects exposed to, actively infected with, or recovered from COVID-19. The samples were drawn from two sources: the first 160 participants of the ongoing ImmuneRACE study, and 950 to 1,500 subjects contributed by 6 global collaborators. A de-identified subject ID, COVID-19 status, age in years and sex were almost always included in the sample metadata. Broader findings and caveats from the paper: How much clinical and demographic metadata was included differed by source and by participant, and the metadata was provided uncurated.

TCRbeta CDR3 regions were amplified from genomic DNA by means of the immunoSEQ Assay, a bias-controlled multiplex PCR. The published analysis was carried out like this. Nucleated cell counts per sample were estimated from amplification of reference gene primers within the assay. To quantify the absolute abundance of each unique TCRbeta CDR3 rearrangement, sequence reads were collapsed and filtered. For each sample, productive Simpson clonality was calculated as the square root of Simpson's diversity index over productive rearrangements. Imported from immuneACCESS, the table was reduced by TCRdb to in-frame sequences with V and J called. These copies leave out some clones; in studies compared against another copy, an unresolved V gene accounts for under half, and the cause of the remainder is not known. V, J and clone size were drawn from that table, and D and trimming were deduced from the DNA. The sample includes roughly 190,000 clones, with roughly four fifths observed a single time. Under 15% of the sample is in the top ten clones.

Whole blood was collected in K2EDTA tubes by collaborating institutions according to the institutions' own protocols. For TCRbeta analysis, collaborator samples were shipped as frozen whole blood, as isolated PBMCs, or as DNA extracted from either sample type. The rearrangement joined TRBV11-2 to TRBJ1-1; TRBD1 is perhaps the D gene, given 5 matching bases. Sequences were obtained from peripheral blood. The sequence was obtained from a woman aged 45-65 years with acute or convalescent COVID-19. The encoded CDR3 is CASSRTYRTEAFF. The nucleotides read TGTGCCAGCAGCCGGACATATCGCACTGAAGCTTTCTTT.